These T cell receptor beta chains were read from a single sample in a study of blood T cells in healthy people across ages. TCRdb reprocessed the 5' RACE reads via MiXCR and lists one record per CDR3 protein. The sample lists some 1.5 million distinct CDR3 sequences; 28% were seen once. What was sequenced was blood. These receptor sequences come from a woman under 40 in good health. The CDR3 runs from the conserved cysteine through the conserved F or W. A D gene is named only where the DNA matches it firmly. Only some rows state a clone size, as once, few, many or a class for expanded clones.

abundance: few
v_gene: TRBV9
d_gene: -
j_gene: TRBJ2-3
CDR3nt: TGTGCCAGCAGCGTAGGGGGGCGCGGGGAGGAAGATACGCAGTATTTT
CDR3aa: CASSVGGRGEEDTQYF

abundance: -
v_gene: TRBV20-1
d_gene: -
j_gene: TRBJ2-3
CDR3nt: TGCAGTTCGGAACTGGGAATGCAGTATTTT
CDR3aa: CSSELGMQYF

abundance: -
v_gene: TRBV11-2
d_gene: -
j_gene: TRBJ2-5
CDR3nt: TGTGCCAGCAGCCCCCCAGAAAGGCGCGGATACAATGAGCAGTACTTC
CDR3aa: CASSPPERRGYNEQYF

abundance: many
v_gene: TRBV6-2/TRBV6-3
d_gene: -
j_gene: TRBJ2-1
CDR3nt: TGTGCCAGCCGAGGGACCCTCTCCTACAATGAGCAGTTCTTC
CDR3aa: CASRGTLSYNEQFF

abundance: many
v_gene: TRBV2
d_gene: -
j_gene: TRBJ1-4
CDR3nt: TGTGCCAGCATCGGCACGGGCGTTAATGAAAAACTGTTTTTT
CDR3aa: CASIGTGVNEKLFF

abundance: -
v_gene: TRBV5-1
d_gene: -
j_gene: TRBJ2-1
CDR3nt: TGCGCCAGCAGCTTCGAGTCCTACAATGAGCAGTTCTTC
CDR3aa: CASSFESYNEQFF

abundance: -
v_gene: TRBV18
d_gene: TRBD1
j_gene: TRBJ2-1
CDR3nt: TGTGCCAGCTCACCACGGGGACAGGTGGGGTCGCAGTTCTTC
CDR3aa: CASSPRGQVGSQFF

abundance: -
v_gene: TRBV12-3/TRBV12-4
d_gene: TRBD1
j_gene: TRBJ1-5
CDR3nt: TGTGCCAGCAGCATGACAGGGGCGCAGCCCCAGCATTTT
CDR3aa: CASSMTGAQPQHF

abundance: few
v_gene: TRBV5-1
d_gene: -
j_gene: TRBJ1-2
CDR3nt: TGCGCCAGCAGCTTCGTCAGTCAGGACGGCTACACCTTC
CDR3aa: CASSFVSQDGYTF

abundance: -
v_gene: TRBV28
d_gene: TRBD2
j_gene: TRBJ2-3
CDR3nt: TGTGCCATCCAACCCGGGACTGGCGGGGGGGGTTGGGGAGATACGCAGTATTTT
CDR3aa: CAIQPGTGGGGWGDTQYF

abundance: -
v_gene: TRBV10-3
d_gene: TRBD1
j_gene: TRBJ2-1
CDR3nt: TGTGCCATCCCTCAGAACAGGGGGAAGTACAATGAGCAGTTCTTC
CDR3aa: CAIPQNRGKYNEQFF

abundance: few
v_gene: TRBV12-3/TRBV12-4
d_gene: TRBD2
j_gene: TRBJ2-1
CDR3nt: TGTGCCAGCACCAAAGCGGGGGGCGGGAATGAGCAGTTCTTC
CDR3aa: CASTKAGGGNEQFF

abundance: -
v_gene: TRBV19
d_gene: -
j_gene: TRBJ2-3
CDR3nt: TGTGCCAGTAGCGCCCCCCGGGGAATCACAGATACGCAGTATTTT
CDR3aa: CASSAPRGITDTQYF

abundance: -
v_gene: TRBV20-1
d_gene: -
j_gene: TRBJ1-6
CDR3nt: TGCAGTGCTAATCCCCCGGACCCGGGAGAGGGGCCCCTCCACTTT
CDR3aa: CSANPPDPGEGPLHF

abundance: -
v_gene: TRBV20-1
d_gene: -
j_gene: TRBJ1-2
CDR3nt: TGCAGTGCTAGAGAAGGTTCGGATGGCTACACCTTC
CDR3aa: CSAREGSDGYTF

abundance: many
v_gene: TRBV7-2
d_gene: -
j_gene: TRBJ2-1
CDR3nt: TGTGCCAGCAGCCCCACCAGGCTAGTCTCCTACAATGAGCAGTTCTTC
CDR3aa: CASSPTRLVSYNEQFF

abundance: -
v_gene: TRBV25-1
d_gene: TRBD1
j_gene: TRBJ1-4
CDR3nt: TGTGCCAGCAGTGGGGACAGGGACCCTAATGAAAAACTGTTTTTT
CDR3aa: CASSGDRDPNEKLFF

abundance: -
v_gene: TRBV14
d_gene: -
j_gene: TRBJ1-2
CDR3nt: TGTGCCAGCAGCCAAGGGGGATGGGGCTATGGCTACACCTTC
CDR3aa: CASSQGGWGYGYTF

abundance: few
v_gene: TRBV24-1
d_gene: -
j_gene: TRBJ2-6
CDR3nt: TGTGCCACCAGTGATACAAGAAACTCTGGGGCCAACGTCCTGACTTTC
CDR3aa: CATSDTRNSGANVLTF

abundance: -
v_gene: TRBV7-9
d_gene: -
j_gene: TRBJ2-1
CDR3nt: TGTGCCAGCAGCCTATCGACAGAGCAGTGCTTC
CDR3aa: CASSLSTEQCF

abundance: once
v_gene: TRBV12-3/TRBV12-4
d_gene: -
j_gene: TRBJ2-7
CDR3nt: TGTGCCAGCAGTTGGTCGGGGGATCCCTACGAGCAGTACTTC
CDR3aa: CASSWSGDPYEQYF

abundance: -
v_gene: TRBV5-1
d_gene: -
j_gene: TRBJ1-4
CDR3nt: TGCGTCAGCAGTCCTAGGCGGTTGGGGGACGCTAATGAAAAACTGTTTTTT
CDR3aa: CVSSPRRLGDANEKLFF

abundance: -
v_gene: TRBV7-2
d_gene: -
j_gene: TRBJ2-7
CDR3nt: TGTGCCAGCAGCTTAGCGGGCAGGGTCGCGAACAACGAGCAGTACTTC
CDR3aa: CASSLAGRVANNEQYF

abundance: few
v_gene: TRBV18
d_gene: -
j_gene: TRBJ2-1
CDR3nt: TGTGCCAGCTCACCAATTGTACTTACGAGCGGAGGCGGAAAGAATGAGCAGTTCTTC
CDR3aa: CASSPIVLTSGGGKNEQFF

abundance: few
v_gene: TRBV6-5
d_gene: -
j_gene: TRBJ1-2
CDR3nt: TGTGCCAGCAGTTACTCGACGTATTACTATGGCTACACCTTC
CDR3aa: CASSYSTYYYGYTF

abundance: few
v_gene: TRBV20-1
d_gene: -
j_gene: TRBJ2-1
CDR3nt: TGCAGTGCTAGGAAAGCGTTAAGTAGCGATGAGCAGTTCTTC
CDR3aa: CSARKALSSDEQFF

abundance: few
v_gene: TRBV9
d_gene: -
j_gene: TRBJ2-1
CDR3nt: TGTGCCAGCAGCGTGGGCCCCCCCAGCGAGCAGTTCTTC
CDR3aa: CASSVGPPSEQFF

abundance: -
v_gene: TRBV7-3
d_gene: -
j_gene: TRBJ2-1
CDR3nt: TGTGCCAGCAGCCAGGGAGGGCGGGGGCTCTTGGATGAGCAGTTCTTC
CDR3aa: CASSQGGRGLLDEQFF

abundance: -
v_gene: TRBV6-2/TRBV6-3
d_gene: -
j_gene: TRBJ2-2
CDR3nt: TGTGCCAGCAGTTACCTCCCACGGAGGGGGGAGAACACCGGGGAGCTGTTTTTT
CDR3aa: CASSYLPRRGENTGELFF

abundance: many
v_gene: TRBV10-3
d_gene: -
j_gene: TRBJ2-5
CDR3nt: TGTGCCATCGGTGGTTCCGGGGAGAGGGAGCAGTACTTC
CDR3aa: CAIGGSGEREQYF

abundance: -
v_gene: TRBV28
d_gene: -
j_gene: TRBJ2-7
CDR3nt: TGTGCCAGCAGTACCGTCCCCTACGAGCAGTACTTC
CDR3aa: CASSTVPYEQYF

abundance: -
v_gene: TRBV20-1
d_gene: TRBD2
j_gene: TRBJ2-7
CDR3nt: TGCAGTGCTAGTGACAGCGGGAAGACCTACGAGCAGTACTTC
CDR3aa: CSASDSGKTYEQYF

abundance: -
v_gene: TRBV12-3/TRBV12-4
d_gene: -
j_gene: TRBJ2-3
CDR3nt: TGTGCCAGCAGTTTCGGCGGGATACGAGATACGCAGTATTTT
CDR3aa: CASSFGGIRDTQYF

abundance: many
v_gene: TRBV7-9
d_gene: -
j_gene: TRBJ1-2
CDR3nt: TGTGCCAGCAGCTTCGCCCCGGCGACAGCCTACTATGGCTACACCTTC
CDR3aa: CASSFAPATAYYGYTF

abundance: -
v_gene: TRBV3-1
d_gene: TRBD1
j_gene: TRBJ1-2
CDR3nt: TGTGCCAGCAGCCGAACAGGGGTATTGGGCTACACCTTC
CDR3aa: CASSRTGVLGYTF

abundance: -
v_gene: TRBV19
d_gene: -
j_gene: TRBJ2-2
CDR3nt: TGTGCCAGTAGTACTCGTTCGGCGAACACCGGGGAGCTGTTTTTT
CDR3aa: CASSTRSANTGELFF

abundance: -
v_gene: TRBV2
d_gene: -
j_gene: TRBJ2-1
CDR3nt: TGTGCCAGCAAGAGCGAGGCCTACAATGAGCAGTTCTTC
CDR3aa: CASKSEAYNEQFF

abundance: many
v_gene: TRBV28
d_gene: -
j_gene: TRBJ1-2
CDR3nt: TGTGCCAGCAGTTTTGGCAGGGTGAGGGGCTACACCTTC
CDR3aa: CASSFGRVRGYTF

abundance: -
v_gene: TRBV3-1
d_gene: TRBD1
j_gene: TRBJ1-2
CDR3nt: TGTGCCAGCAGCCCCTACGGGACAGGGTATGGCTACACCTTC
CDR3aa: CASSPYGTGYGYTF

abundance: few
v_gene: TRBV5-5
d_gene: -
j_gene: TRBJ1-2
CDR3nt: TGTGCCAGCAGCCTCGGGATCCTCTATGGCTACACCTTC
CDR3aa: CASSLGILYGYTF

abundance: -
v_gene: TRBV9
d_gene: -
j_gene: TRBJ1-4
CDR3nt: TGTGCCAGCAGCGTAGGAAGCAGGGGACGGGGCGAAAAACTGTTTTTT
CDR3aa: CASSVGSRGRGEKLFF

abundance: few
v_gene: TRBV20-1
d_gene: TRBD1
j_gene: TRBJ1-2
CDR3nt: TGCAGGGCTAGAGACCCCGCTTCGACAGGGGTTAGCTATGGCTACACCTTC
CDR3aa: CRARDPASTGVSYGYTF

abundance: -
v_gene: TRBV6-5
d_gene: -
j_gene: TRBJ1-2
CDR3nt: TGTGCCGGCAGTTTAGGGGGGAATGGCTACACCTTC
CDR3aa: CAGSLGGNGYTF

abundance: few
v_gene: TRBV7-6
d_gene: TRBD1
j_gene: TRBJ2-4
CDR3nt: TGTGCCAGCAGCTCCTCACAGGGGAATGAGCAGTACTTC
CDR3aa: CASSSSQGNEQYF

abundance: -
v_gene: TRBV3-1
d_gene: -
j_gene: TRBJ2-5
CDR3nt: TGTGCCAGCAGCCAAGACAGGCAGCTGGGGGAGACCCAGTACTTC
CDR3aa: CASSQDRQLGETQYF

abundance: -
v_gene: TRBV5-1
d_gene: TRBD2
j_gene: TRBJ2-1
CDR3nt: TGCGCCAGCAGCTCTGGGACTAGCGGATTCGGGGGTTACAATGAGCAGTTCTTC
CDR3aa: CASSSGTSGFGGYNEQFF

abundance: many
v_gene: TRBV7-2
d_gene: -
j_gene: TRBJ2-1
CDR3nt: TGTGCCAGCAGGGGGGGGAGGGGGCCCCTAAATGAGCAGTTCTTC
CDR3aa: CASRGGRGPLNEQFF